This paragraph reports one TCR beta chain. The data derive from a study of shared clonotypes between healthy human individuals. Libraries were prepared by immunoSEQ multiplex PCR; TCRdb keeps only in-frame clonotypes and omits some of them. The table records some 2 million clones, roughly 94% of them present only once. The CDR3 runs 13 residues. CDR1 and CDR2 from the germline V gene are SGHRS and YFSETQ. V gave up 1 base and J gave up 6 bases, with 10 bases separating them. The donor cohort consisted entirely of Caucasian adults residing in Nashville, Tennessee. Partitioning of CD4+ cells yielded a CD45RA+ naive subset and a CD45RA-negative memory subset.

This chain connects TRBV5-1 to TRBJ1-2, with D possibly being TRBD1 (5 bases). The specimen sequenced was naive CD4+ T cells sorted from blood. Subset specified: CD45RA+ positively selected. The sequence was obtained from a young man in good health. The CDR3 region has the DNA TGCGCCAGCAGCTTGAGGGGTGAGCATGGCTACACCTTC. This translates into CASSLRGEHGYTF.